This note documents a single T cell receptor beta chain sequence. From CD4+ cells came CD45RA+ naive and CD45RA-negative memory subsets. This CDR3 region has 15 residues. Per germline, CDR1 SGHVS and CDR2 FQNEAQ. V was clipped by 4 bases and J by 4 bases; unmatched bases: 6. This sample stems from a study of shared clonotypes between healthy human individuals. Study in general: For every donor, three CD4 naive, three CD4 memory, two CD8 naive and one CD8 memory plates were used.

Every subset had its genomic DNA shared out evenly among several immunoSEQ plates. TCRdb's copy holds only in-frame clones and misses some; the assay was immunoSEQ multiplex PCR. The repertoire has about 680,000 clones, more than 70% of them found once; the top ten carry around 1.7%. This chain connects TRBV7-8 to TRBJ1-5, with 8 bases that match TRBD1. The clonotype was recovered from a woman aged 25 to 39 in good health. The specimen was memory CD4+ T cells sorted from blood. Sample subset: CD45RA-negative fraction. In DNA, the CDR3 is TGTGCCAGCAGCTCTACCAGGGGGCAGAATCAGCCCCAGCATTTT. It yields the protein CASSSTRGQNQPQHF.